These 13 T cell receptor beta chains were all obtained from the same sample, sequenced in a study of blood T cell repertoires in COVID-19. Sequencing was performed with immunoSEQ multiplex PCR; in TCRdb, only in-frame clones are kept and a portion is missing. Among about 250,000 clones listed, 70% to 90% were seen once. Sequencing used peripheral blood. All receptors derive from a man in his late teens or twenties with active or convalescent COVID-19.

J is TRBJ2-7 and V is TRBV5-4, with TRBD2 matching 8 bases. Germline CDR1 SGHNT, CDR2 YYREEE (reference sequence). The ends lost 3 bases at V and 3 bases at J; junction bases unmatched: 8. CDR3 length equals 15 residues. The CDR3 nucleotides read TGTGCCAGCAGCTCGGGAGGGGGGGGCCTCTACGAGCAGTACTTC. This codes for CASSSGGGGLYEQYF.

The CDR3 loop reads CASSPQQGATNEKLFF. Here the CDR3 DNA reads TGTGCCAGCTCACCCCAACAGGGGGCAACTAATGAAAAACTGTTTTTT. This chain connects TRBV18 to TRBJ1-4; 8 nucleotides line up with TRBD1. The V gene's germline CDR1 is KGHSH and CDR2 LQKENI. The J segment lost 0 bases and the V segment lost 3 bases, leaving 3 bases of the junction unmatched. The CDR3 contains 16 residues.

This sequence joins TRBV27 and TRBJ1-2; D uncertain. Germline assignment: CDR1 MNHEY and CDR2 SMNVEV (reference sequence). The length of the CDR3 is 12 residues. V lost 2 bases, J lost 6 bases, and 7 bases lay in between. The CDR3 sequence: CASSLRGNGYTF. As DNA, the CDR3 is TGTGCCAGCAGTTTAAGAGGGAATGGCTACACCTTC.

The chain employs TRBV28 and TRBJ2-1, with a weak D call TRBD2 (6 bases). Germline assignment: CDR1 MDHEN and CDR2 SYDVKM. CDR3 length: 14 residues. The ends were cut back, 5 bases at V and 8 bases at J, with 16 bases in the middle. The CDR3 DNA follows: TGTGCCAGCAGTGAGGAGGGAGAGGTCGATGAGCAGTTCTTC. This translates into CASSEEGEVDEQFF.

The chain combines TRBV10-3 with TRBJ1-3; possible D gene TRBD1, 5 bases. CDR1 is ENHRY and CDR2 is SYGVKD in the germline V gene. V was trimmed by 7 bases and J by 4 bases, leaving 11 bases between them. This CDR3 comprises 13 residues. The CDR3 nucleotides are TGTGCCATCAATCGGGGGGAAGGAAACACCATATATTTT. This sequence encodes CAINRGEGNTIYF.

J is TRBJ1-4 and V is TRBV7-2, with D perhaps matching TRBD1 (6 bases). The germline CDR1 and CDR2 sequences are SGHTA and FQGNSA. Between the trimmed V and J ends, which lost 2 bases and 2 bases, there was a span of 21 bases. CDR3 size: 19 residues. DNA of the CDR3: TGTGCCAGCAGCTTACTGCTGCTGGGGGCTCTGGGGACTAATGAAAAACTGTTTTTT. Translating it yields CASSLLLLGALGTNEKLFF.

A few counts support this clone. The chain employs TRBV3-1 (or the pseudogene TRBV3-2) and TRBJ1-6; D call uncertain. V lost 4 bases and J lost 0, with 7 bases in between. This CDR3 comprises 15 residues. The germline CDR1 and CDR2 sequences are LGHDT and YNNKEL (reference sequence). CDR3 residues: CASSPGSSYNSPLHF. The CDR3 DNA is TGTGCCAGCAGCCCTGGGAGCTCCTATAATTCACCCCTCCACTTT.

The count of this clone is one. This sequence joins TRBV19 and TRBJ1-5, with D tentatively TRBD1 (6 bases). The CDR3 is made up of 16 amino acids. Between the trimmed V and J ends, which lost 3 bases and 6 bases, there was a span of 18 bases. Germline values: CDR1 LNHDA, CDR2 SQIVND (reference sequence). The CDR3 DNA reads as TGTGCCAGTAGTATTTCCCGGGGGGCGTCGGGTCAGCCCCAGCATTTT. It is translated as CASSISRGASGQPQHF.

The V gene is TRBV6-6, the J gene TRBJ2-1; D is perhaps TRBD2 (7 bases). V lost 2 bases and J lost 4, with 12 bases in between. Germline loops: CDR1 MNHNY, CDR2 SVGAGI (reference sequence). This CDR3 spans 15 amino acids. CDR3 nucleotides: TGTGCCAGCAGTTACGGGGGGGCCCTTTACAATGAGCAGTTCTTC. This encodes CASSYGGALYNEQFF.

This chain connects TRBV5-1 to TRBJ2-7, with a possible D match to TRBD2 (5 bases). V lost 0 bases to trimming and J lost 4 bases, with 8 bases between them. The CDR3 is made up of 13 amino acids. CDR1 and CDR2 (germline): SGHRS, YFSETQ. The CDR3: CASSLVTGYEQYF. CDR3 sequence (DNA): TGCGCCAGCAGCTTGGTTACGGGGTACGAGCAGTACTTC.

DNA of the CDR3: TGTGCCAGCAGCCAAGGGCATCACGAAAAACTGTTTTTT. Amino acids: CASSQGHHEKLFF. The chain employs TRBV3-1 (or the pseudogene TRBV3-2) and TRBJ1-4; D remains ambiguous. Germline V CDR1 and CDR2: LGHDT, YNNKEL (reference sequence). The CDR3 extends over 13 amino acids. V gave up 1 base and J gave up 8 bases, with 8 bases separating them.

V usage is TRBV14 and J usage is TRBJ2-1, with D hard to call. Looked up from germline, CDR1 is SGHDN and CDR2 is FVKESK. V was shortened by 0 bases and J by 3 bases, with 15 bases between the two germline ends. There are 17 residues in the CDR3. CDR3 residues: CASSQDGAALGYNEQFF. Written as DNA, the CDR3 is TGTGCCAGCAGCCAAGATGGCGCGGCCTTGGGCTACAATGAGCAGTTCTTC.

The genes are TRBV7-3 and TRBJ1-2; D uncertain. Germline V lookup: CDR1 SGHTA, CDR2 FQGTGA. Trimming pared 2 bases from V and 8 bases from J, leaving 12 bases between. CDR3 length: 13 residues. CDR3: CASSLSPSGGYTF. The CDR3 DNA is TGTGCCAGCAGCTTATCCCCCTCAGGAGGCTACACCTTC.